This is a list of T cell receptor beta chains from one sample in a study of T-cell memory formation after mild COVID-19. TCRdb itself ran the 5' RACE reads through MiXCR, one entry per CDR3 protein. The data contain about 350,000 distinct CDR3 sequences, about an eighth of them singletons. Sequences were obtained from PBMCs or a T cell subset sorted from them (not recorded which). Every receptor here comes from a man between 18 and 29 years old who had mild COVID-19 (a few samples of this study predate the infection). Cell type and time point are not known. CDR3s include the opening cysteine and the closing phenylalanine or tryptophan. The D gene is left open where the match is weak. Size values are once, few and many counts, or a class for expanded clones, and some rows have none.

clone_size: few; d_call: TRBD1; j_call: TRBJ2-2; v_call: TRBV20-1; cdr3_nt: TGCAGTGCTAGCGGACAGGTCAGCACCGGGGAGCTGTTTTTT; cdr3_aa: CSASGQVSTGELFF
clone_size: .; d_call: .; j_call: TRBJ1-6; v_call: TRBV6-4; cdr3_nt: TGTGCCAGCAGTGACGTGGAAAATTCACCCCTCCACTTT; cdr3_aa: CASSDVENSPLHF
clone_size: .; d_call: TRBD1; j_call: TRBJ2-3; v_call: TRBV6-5; cdr3_nt: TGTGCCAGCAGAAGCAGGGGGCGCGGGACAGATACGCAGTATTTT; cdr3_aa: CASRSRGRGTDTQYF
clone_size: many; d_call: .; j_call: TRBJ2-4; v_call: TRBV4-3; cdr3_nt: TGCGCCAGCAGCCAAGGGGCGGGGGCCAAAAACATTCAGTACTTC; cdr3_aa: CASSQGAGAKNIQYF
clone_size: many; d_call: .; j_call: TRBJ1-2; v_call: TRBV7-2; cdr3_nt: TGTGCCAGCAGCTTAGCGCCGGGACTCGGCTACACCTTC; cdr3_aa: CASSLAPGLGYTF
clone_size: .; d_call: TRBD1; j_call: TRBJ2-1; v_call: TRBV9; cdr3_nt: TGTGCCAGCAGCGTTGAGGGCAGGGGGCGTGAGTTGGAGCAGTTCTTC; cdr3_aa: CASSVEGRGRELEQFF
clone_size: .; d_call: .; j_call: TRBJ2-5; v_call: TRBV3-1; cdr3_nt: TGTGCCAGCAGCCATGAAGGTATGGCCCAGTACTTC; cdr3_aa: CASSHEGMAQYF
clone_size: .; d_call: .; j_call: TRBJ1-2; v_call: TRBV27; cdr3_nt: TGTGCCAGCAGGCAGGGTTTTAGCTATGGCTACACCTTC; cdr3_aa: CASRQGFSYGYTF
clone_size: .; d_call: TRBD2; j_call: TRBJ2-3; v_call: TRBV9; cdr3_nt: TGTGCCAGCAGCGTCGCGGGGGGGCTACCTTTCGTAGATACGCAGTATTTT; cdr3_aa: CASSVAGGLPFVDTQYF
clone_size: .; d_call: TRBD1; j_call: TRBJ2-3; v_call: TRBV7-2; cdr3_nt: TGTGCCAGCAGCTTAAATCCGGGACAGAGCACAGATACGCAGTATTTT; cdr3_aa: CASSLNPGQSTDTQYF
clone_size: .; d_call: TRBD1; j_call: TRBJ2-2; v_call: TRBV24-1; cdr3_nt: TGTGCCACCAGTGATTTCAACAGGGGGGAGGCCGGGGAGCTGTTTTTT; cdr3_aa: CATSDFNRGEAGELFF
clone_size: few; d_call: .; j_call: TRBJ1-1; v_call: TRBV6-1; cdr3_nt: TGTGCCAGCAGGGTGGGGGCAGCGAACACTGAAGCTTTCTTT; cdr3_aa: CASRVGAANTEAFF
clone_size: few; d_call: .; j_call: TRBJ2-1; v_call: TRBV27; cdr3_nt: TGTGCCAGCAGTTTTCTCTCACAGTACAATGAGCAGTTCTTC; cdr3_aa: CASSFLSQYNEQFF
clone_size: .; d_call: TRBD1; j_call: TRBJ1-1; v_call: TRBV7-8; cdr3_nt: TGTGCCAGCAGCTTAGTCGCGGGACAGGGAGGCACTGAAGCTTTCTTT; cdr3_aa: CASSLVAGQGGTEAFF
clone_size: .; d_call: TRBD1; j_call: TRBJ1-1; v_call: TRBV29-1; cdr3_nt: TGCAGCGTTAAGACAGGGGAAACTGAAGCTTTCTTT; cdr3_aa: CSVKTGETEAFF
clone_size: few; d_call: TRBD1; j_call: TRBJ2-5; v_call: TRBV29-1; cdr3_nt: TGCAGCGCCGACAGGGGGGACCAAGAGACCCAGTACTTC; cdr3_aa: CSADRGDQETQYF
clone_size: many; d_call: .; j_call: TRBJ2-6; v_call: TRBV5-1; cdr3_nt: TGCGCCAGCAGCTTGTACTCTGGGGCCAACGTCCTGACTTTC; cdr3_aa: CASSLYSGANVLTF
clone_size: few; d_call: .; j_call: TRBJ2-1; v_call: TRBV4-1; cdr3_nt: TGCGCCAGCAGCTTCGCCTTTGACTCTAATGAGCAGTTCTTC; cdr3_aa: CASSFAFDSNEQFF
clone_size: .; d_call: TRBD1; j_call: TRBJ2-1; v_call: TRBV4-3; cdr3_nt: TGCGCCAGCAGCCGCGGACAGGGGTACTACAATGAGCAGTTCTTC; cdr3_aa: CASSRGQGYYNEQFF
clone_size: .; d_call: .; j_call: TRBJ2-4; v_call: TRBV6-5; cdr3_nt: TGTGCCAGCACCTATCTGCCTGGTGGGCCAGGCCCGCTGTACTTC; cdr3_aa: CASTYLPGGPGPLYF
clone_size: once; d_call: .; j_call: TRBJ1-2; v_call: TRBV19; cdr3_nt: TGTGCCAGTAAATATGACAGCTATGGCTACACCTTC; cdr3_aa: CASKYDSYGYTF
clone_size: .; d_call: .; j_call: TRBJ2-3; v_call: TRBV7-2; cdr3_nt: TGTGCCAGCAGAACTTCTAGCACAGATACGCAGTATTTT; cdr3_aa: CASRTSSTDTQYF
clone_size: .; d_call: .; j_call: TRBJ1-1; v_call: TRBV5-6; cdr3_nt: TGTGTGGCCCTCATGAACACTGAAGCTTTCTTT; cdr3_aa: CVALMNTEAFF
clone_size: .; d_call: .; j_call: TRBJ1-6; v_call: TRBV5-5; cdr3_nt: TGTGCCAGCAGCTTGTACACTTCACCCCTCCACTTT; cdr3_aa: CASSLYTSPLHF
clone_size: .; d_call: .; j_call: TRBJ1-2; v_call: TRBV19; cdr3_nt: TGTGCCAGTAGCACCCGGGGCTATGGCTACACCTTC; cdr3_aa: CASSTRGYGYTF
clone_size: .; d_call: .; j_call: TRBJ1-6; v_call: TRBV6-5; cdr3_nt: TGTGCCAGCACCCTACAGGGAGGCGATTCACCCCTCCACTTT; cdr3_aa: CASTLQGGDSPLHF
clone_size: .; d_call: .; j_call: TRBJ2-3; v_call: TRBV4-2; cdr3_nt: TGTGCCAGCAGCCAAGATAGGCCACGGGATACGCAGTATTTT; cdr3_aa: CASSQDRPRDTQYF
clone_size: few; d_call: .; j_call: TRBJ1-2; v_call: TRBV20-1; cdr3_nt: TGCAGTGCTAGGCAGTCCTACTTTAACTATGGCTACACCTTC; cdr3_aa: CSARQSYFNYGYTF
clone_size: .; d_call: .; j_call: TRBJ1-5; v_call: TRBV4-2; cdr3_nt: TGTGCCAGCAGCCAAGATCTCAGGTATAGCAATCAGCCCCAGCATTTT; cdr3_aa: CASSQDLRYSNQPQHF
clone_size: many; d_call: .; j_call: TRBJ1-5; v_call: TRBV20-1; cdr3_nt: TGCAGTGCTCTGGGGCAGGGCAATCAGCCCCAGCATTTT; cdr3_aa: CSALGQGNQPQHF
clone_size: .; d_call: .; j_call: TRBJ1-1; v_call: TRBV3-1; cdr3_nt: TGTGCCAGCAGCCAAGATCTAAGGGGAAGGACTGAAGCTTTCTTT; cdr3_aa: CASSQDLRGRTEAFF
clone_size: few; d_call: .; j_call: TRBJ1-5; v_call: TRBV6-2/TRBV6-3; cdr3_nt: TGTGCCAGCAGTTCTAATTTGGCGGGGATAGGCAATCAGCCCCAGCATTTT; cdr3_aa: CASSSNLAGIGNQPQHF
clone_size: .; d_call: TRBD2; j_call: TRBJ2-3; v_call: TRBV4-1; cdr3_nt: TGCGCCAGCAGCCAAGTCCGGGGGGGCCTTGATACGCAGTATTTT; cdr3_aa: CASSQVRGGLDTQYF
clone_size: few; d_call: .; j_call: TRBJ1-5; v_call: TRBV5-1; cdr3_nt: TGCGCCAGCAGCTTGGAGGGCCGGAGCAATCAGCCCCAGCATTTT; cdr3_aa: CASSLEGRSNQPQHF
clone_size: .; d_call: .; j_call: TRBJ2-7; v_call: TRBV12-3/TRBV12-4; cdr3_nt: TGTGCCAGCAGTTTCGGACCTACGTACGAGCAGTACTTC; cdr3_aa: CASSFGPTYEQYF
clone_size: .; d_call: .; j_call: TRBJ2-3; v_call: TRBV2; cdr3_nt: TGTGCCAGCCCGCTGGCAGGGGGGCACACAGATACGCAGTATTTT; cdr3_aa: CASPLAGGHTDTQYF
clone_size: many; d_call: TRBD2; j_call: TRBJ2-3; v_call: TRBV24-1; cdr3_nt: TGTGCCACCAGTGATCCTGGCCGGGGGGATGCAGATACGCAGTATTTT; cdr3_aa: CATSDPGRGDADTQYF
clone_size: .; d_call: TRBD2; j_call: TRBJ2-1; v_call: TRBV7-3; cdr3_nt: TGTGCCAGCAGCTACGGGCTAGCGGGGCCGTACAATGAGCAGTTCTTC; cdr3_aa: CASSYGLAGPYNEQFF
clone_size: .; d_call: .; j_call: TRBJ2-3; v_call: TRBV5-4; cdr3_nt: TGTGCCAGCAGCCGGAAGGGGGGGAAGGCAGATACGCAGTATTTT; cdr3_aa: CASSRKGGKADTQYF
clone_size: few; d_call: .; j_call: TRBJ2-5; v_call: TRBV7-2; cdr3_nt: TGTGCCAGCAGCCCGGGCCGGGGAAGGGGCCGTGAGACCCAGTACTTC; cdr3_aa: CASSPGRGRGRETQYF
clone_size: few; d_call: TRBD1; j_call: TRBJ1-2; v_call: TRBV10-3; cdr3_nt: TGTGCCACCCGGACAGGGGCTAACTATGGCTACACCTTC; cdr3_aa: CATRTGANYGYTF
clone_size: many; d_call: TRBD2; j_call: TRBJ2-5; v_call: TRBV12-3/TRBV12-4; cdr3_nt: TGTGCCAGCAGTTCGGCGGGGGGTGGGCCTCAAGAGACCCAGTACTTC; cdr3_aa: CASSSAGGGPQETQYF
clone_size: few; d_call: .; j_call: TRBJ2-1; v_call: TRBV3-1; cdr3_nt: TGTGCCAGCAGTCCGCGTAGGCAGGGTTGGGAGCAGTTCTTC; cdr3_aa: CASSPRRQGWEQFF
clone_size: few; d_call: TRBD1; j_call: TRBJ1-5; v_call: TRBV20-1; cdr3_nt: TGCAGTGCTGAAATTCTGGACAGGCAAACCAATCAGCCCCAGCATTTT; cdr3_aa: CSAEILDRQTNQPQHF
clone_size: few; d_call: TRBD1; j_call: TRBJ1-1; v_call: TRBV5-1; cdr3_nt: TGCGCCAGCAGCTTGGATGGGACAGGGGACAGGTTGGACACTGAAGCTTTCTTT; cdr3_aa: CASSLDGTGDRLDTEAFF